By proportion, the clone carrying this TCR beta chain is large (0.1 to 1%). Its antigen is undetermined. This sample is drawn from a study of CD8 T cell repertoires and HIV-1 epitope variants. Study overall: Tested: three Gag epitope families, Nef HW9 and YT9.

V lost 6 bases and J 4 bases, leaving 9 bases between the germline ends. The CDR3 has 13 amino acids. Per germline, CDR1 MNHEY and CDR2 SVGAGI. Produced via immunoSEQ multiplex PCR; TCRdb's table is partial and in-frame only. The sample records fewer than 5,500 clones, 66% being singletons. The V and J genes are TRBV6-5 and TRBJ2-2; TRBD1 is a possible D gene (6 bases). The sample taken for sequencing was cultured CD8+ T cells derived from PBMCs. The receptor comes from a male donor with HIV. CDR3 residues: CASSSDSTGELFF. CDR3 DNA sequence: TGTGCCAGCAGCTCGGACAGCACCGGGGAGCTGTTTTTT.